The T cell receptor beta chain described here comes from a study of T cells in Graves' hyperthyroidism and ophthalmopathy. Amplification yielded TCR beta CDR3 regions, with RNA transcripts as the source. A first-round RT-PCR of the TCR CDR3 used the HTBI primer set. TCRdb re-derived calls from the multiplex PCR reads in MiXCR, one entry per CDR3 protein. The sample lists about 500,000 distinct CDR3 sequences, about 16% occurring once. Diagnostic decisions used clinical symptoms, serum thyroxine and TRAb, thyroid ultrasound and orbital computed tomography. Of note for this clonotype: Mismatch with germline at one junction end may stem from a read error.

The CDR3 spans 14 residues. Per the germline V gene, CDR1 is SGHTA and CDR2 is FQGNSA. This receptor was identified in a woman aged 25 to 39 with Graves' ophthalmopathy. Sequences were obtained from blood. The chain uses TRBV7-2 and TRBJ2-1; D gene uncertain. The CDR3 loop reads CASAPPVSYNGQFF. For the CDR3, the DNA is TGTGCCAGCGCGCCCCCGGTTTCCTACAATGGGCAGTTCTTC.